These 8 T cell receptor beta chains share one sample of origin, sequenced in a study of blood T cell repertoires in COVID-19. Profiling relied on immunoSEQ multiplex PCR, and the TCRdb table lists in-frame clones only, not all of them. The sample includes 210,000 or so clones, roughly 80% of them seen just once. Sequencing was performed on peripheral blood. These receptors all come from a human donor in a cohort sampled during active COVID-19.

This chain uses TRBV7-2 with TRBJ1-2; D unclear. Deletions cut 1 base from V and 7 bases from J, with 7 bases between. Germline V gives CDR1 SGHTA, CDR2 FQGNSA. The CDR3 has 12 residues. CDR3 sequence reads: CASSLVEGGYTF. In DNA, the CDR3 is TGTGCCAGCAGCTTAGTCGAGGGTGGCTACACCTTC.

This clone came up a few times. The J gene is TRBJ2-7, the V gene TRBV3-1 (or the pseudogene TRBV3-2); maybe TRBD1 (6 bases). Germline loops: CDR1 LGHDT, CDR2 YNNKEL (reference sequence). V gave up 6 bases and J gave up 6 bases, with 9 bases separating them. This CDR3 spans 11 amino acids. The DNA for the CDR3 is TGTGCCAGCAGGGGGGCTAGCGAGCAGTACTTC. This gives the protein CASRGASEQYF.

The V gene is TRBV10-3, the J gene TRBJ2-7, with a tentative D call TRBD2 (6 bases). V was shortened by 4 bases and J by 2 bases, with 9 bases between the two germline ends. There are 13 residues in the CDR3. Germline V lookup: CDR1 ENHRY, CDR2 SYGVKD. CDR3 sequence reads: CAISGDSPYEQYF. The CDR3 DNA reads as TGTGCCATCAGTGGGGACTCCCCCTACGAGCAGTACTTC.

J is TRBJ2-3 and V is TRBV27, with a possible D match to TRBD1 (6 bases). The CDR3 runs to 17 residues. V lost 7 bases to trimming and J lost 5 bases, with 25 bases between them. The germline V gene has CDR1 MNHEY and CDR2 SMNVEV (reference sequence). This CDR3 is CASKQQGRAQGRDTQYF. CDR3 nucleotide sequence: TGTGCCAGCAAGCAACAGGGACGGGCACAGGGACGAGATACGCAGTATTTT.

This CDR3 reads CASSLGLAGELIGELFF. The CDR3 DNA reads TGTGCCAGCAGTTTAGGGCTAGCGGGAGAGTTGATCGGGGAGCTGTTTTTT. The chain has TRBV27 and TRBJ2-2, with 10 bases identical to TRBD2. The CDR3 has 17 amino acids. Germline V gene lookup returns CDR1 MNHEY and CDR2 SMNVEV (reference sequence). The V and J ends lost 2 bases and 7 bases, in that order; junction bases with no gene match: 10.

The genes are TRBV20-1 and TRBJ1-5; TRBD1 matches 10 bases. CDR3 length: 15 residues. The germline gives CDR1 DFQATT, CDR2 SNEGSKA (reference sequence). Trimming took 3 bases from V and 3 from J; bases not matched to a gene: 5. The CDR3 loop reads CSASIDRGHNQPQHF. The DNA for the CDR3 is TGCAGTGCTAGTATAGACAGGGGGCACAATCAGCCCCAGCATTTT.

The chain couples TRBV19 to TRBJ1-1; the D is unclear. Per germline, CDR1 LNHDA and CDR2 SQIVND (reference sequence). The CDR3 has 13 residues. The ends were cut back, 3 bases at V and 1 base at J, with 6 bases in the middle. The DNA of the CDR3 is TGTGCCAGTAGTATGTCTACGAACACTGAAGCTTTCTTT. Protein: CASSMSTNTEAFF.

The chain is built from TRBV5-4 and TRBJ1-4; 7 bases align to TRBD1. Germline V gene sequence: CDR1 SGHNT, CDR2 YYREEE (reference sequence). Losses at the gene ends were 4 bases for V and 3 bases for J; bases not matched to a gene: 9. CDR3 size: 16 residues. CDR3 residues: CASSPGGGVSNEKLFF. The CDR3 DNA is TGTGCCAGCAGCCCGGGAGGGGGCGTATCTAATGAAAAACTGTTTTTT.